These 23 T cell receptor beta chains originate from one sample sequenced in a study of neurological immune-mediated disorders. The time point was: longitudinal time-point 1 (baseline). TCRdb independently ran MiXCR on the 5' RACE reads; one entry per CDR3 protein. The sample shows tens of thousands of distinct CDR3 sequences, around 13% of them seen only once. Sequencing was performed on PBMCs. The source is a female donor with HTLV-1-associated myelopathy (HAM/TSP).

This clonotype was found many times. The chain has TRBV5-1 and TRBJ1-1; no clear D. The CDR3 extends over 12 amino acids. Looked up from germline, CDR1 is SGHRS and CDR2 is YFSETQ. Trimming shortened V by 5 bases and J by 1 base, and 6 bases separated the two germline ends. The CDR3 sequence: CASRVGNTEAFF. For the CDR3, the DNA is TGCGCCAGCAGGGTTGGGAACACTGAAGCTTTCTTT.

In its sample, this clonotype was seen many times. The chain links TRBV5-1 to TRBJ2-5; tentative D call: TRBD2 (6 bases). V was clipped by 4 bases and J by 5 bases, with 15 bases between them. This CDR3 has 14 amino acids. CDR1 SGHRS and CDR2 YFSETQ come from the germline V gene. The CDR3 bases are TGCGCCAGCAGCCTCGAGGCGGGGTACGAGACCCAGTACTTC. This translates into CASSLEAGYETQYF.

This clonotype was counted at least ten times. The chain combines TRBV4-1 with TRBJ2-5, with 8 bases matching TRBD1. V lost 1 base to trimming and J lost 4 bases; unmatched junction nucleotides: 11. This CDR3 spans 17 amino acids. Per germline, CDR1 MGHRA and CDR2 YSYEKL. The DNA for the CDR3 is TGCGCCAGCAGCCAAGCCGGGGCCAGGGGGCTGGGAGAGACCCAGTACTTC. Amino acids: CASSQAGARGLGETQYF.

Note on this clonotype: This may arise from a read error, as a much more abundant clone is one base away. This chain joins TRBV7-7 and TRBJ2-2; D possibly corresponds to TRBD2 (6 bases). CDR3 size: 15 residues. The germline V gene encodes CDR1 SSHAT and CDR2 FNYEAQ (reference sequence). CDR3 nucleotide sequence: TGTGCCAGCAGCTTGTCAACGGGGAGGACCGGGGATCTGTTTTTT. Protein sequence: CASSLSTGRTGDLFF.

This clonotype was seen ten or more times. V gene TRBV5-1 combines with J gene TRBJ1-2; tentative D call: TRBD1 (5 bases). This CDR3 is 17 amino acids long. The V end lost 2 bases, the J end lost 2 bases, and 19 bases lay between the germline ends. Germline V gene data show CDR1 as SGHRS and CDR2 as YFSETQ. The CDR3 spells CASSLDAGIMQNYGYTF. CDR3 bases: TGCGCCAGCAGCTTAGATGCAGGGATTATGCAGAACTATGGCTACACCTTC.

There are many counts of this clonotype. The gene calls are TRBV7-2 and TRBJ1-3, with 10 bases matching TRBD1. Per germline, CDR1 SGHTA and CDR2 FQGNSA. The junction had 4 bases not matched to a gene; V was cut back by 5 bases and J by 0 bases. The CDR3 totals 16 residues. The CDR3 loop reads CASSQGQGNSGNTIYF. In DNA, the CDR3 is TGTGCCAGCAGCCAGGGACAGGGGAACTCTGGAAACACCATATATTTT.

This clonotype was seen ten or more times. The V and J genes are TRBV7-2 and TRBJ2-1; no clear D. Germline V gives CDR1 SGHTA, CDR2 FQGNSA. V lost 2 bases, J lost 10 bases, and 9 bases lay in between. The CDR3 contains 12 residues. In DNA, the CDR3 is TGTGCCAGCAGCTTATTCGTGGTGGAGCAGTTCTTC. It codes for CASSLFVVEQFF. Supplemented by reference TRBV7-2 and TRBJ2-1, the full variable domain reads GAGVSQSPSNKVTEKGKDVELRCDPISGHTALYWYRQSLGQGLEFLIYFQGNSAPDKSGLPSDRFSAERTGGSVSTLTIQRTQQEDSAVYLCASSLFVVEQFFGPGTRLTVL.

This clonotype has at least ten counts. The rearrangement joins TRBV9 to TRBJ2-4; D perhaps matches TRBD2 (6 bases). Germline CDR1 SGDLS, CDR2 YYNGEE. This CDR3 contains 17 residues. Trimming took off 5 bases at V and 0 bases at J, with 18 bases between the two ends. The CDR3 nucleotides read TGTGCCAGCAGTGCTGGGAGGTCCAATCTAGCCAAAAACATTCAGTACTTC. It is translated as CASSAGRSNLAKNIQYF.

Many counts were recorded for this clonotype. CDR3 DNA sequence: TGTGCCAGCAGCCAGGATGCATCTAGCGGAATCTTCCAAGAGACCCAGTACTTC. This encodes CASSQDASSGIFQETQYF. The rearrangement joins TRBV4-2 to TRBJ2-5; 7 bases agree with TRBD2. Germline V gene data show CDR1 as LGHNA and CDR2 as YNFKEQ. Losses at the gene ends were 3 bases for V and 1 base for J; bases not matched to a gene: 14. The CDR3 consists of 18 residues.

In its sample, this clonotype was seen many times. CDR3 in DNA: TGTGCCAGCATTAAAACTCGGGAGGAAGCCTACGAGCAGTACTTC. Amino acid sequence: CASIKTREEAYEQYF. This chain connects TRBV6-2 or TRBV6-3 to TRBJ2-7, with 7 bases that match TRBD2. The CDR3 runs 15 residues. CDR1 is MNHEY, CDR2 SVGEGT, per germline. The V gene end was trimmed by 7 bases and the J gene end by 2 bases; junction bases not matched to a gene: 11.

This clonotype was seen a few times. The chain uses TRBV27 and TRBJ1-6; D not certain. Germline V CDR1 and CDR2: MNHEY, SMNVEV (reference sequence). This CDR3 spans 13 amino acids. The V end lost 0 bases, the J end lost 7 bases, and 4 bases lay between the germline ends. The CDR3 protein is CASSLSPNSPLHF. In DNA form, the CDR3 reads TGTGCCAGCAGTTTATCCCCCAATTCACCCCTCCACTTT.

This clonotype has ten or more counts. The chain employs TRBV5-1 and TRBJ1-5, with D maybe TRBD1 (5 bases). V lost 8 bases and J 5 bases, leaving 26 bases between the germline ends. CDR3 length: 17 amino acids. Germline V gene sequence: CDR1 SGHRS, CDR2 YFSETQ. The CDR3 loop is CARVPFKSGLRDQPQHF. CDR3 in DNA: TGCGCCAGGGTACCTTTTAAATCAGGGTTACGCGATCAGCCCCAGCATTTT.

The sample holds many counts of this clonotype. The chain recombines TRBV5-6 with TRBJ2-7, with TRBD1 as a possible D gene (6 bases). Germline V gene sequence: CDR1 SGHDT, CDR2 YYEEEE. The CDR3 has 14 amino acids. Trimming stripped 0 bases from V and 1 base from J, with 8 bases between. DNA for the CDR3: TGTGCCAGCAGCTTGGACAGGGTTTCCTACGAGCAGTACTTC. Residues: CASSLDRVSYEQYF.

This clonotype showed up many times. The rearrangement joins TRBV20-1 to TRBJ2-3; weak D call: TRBD2 (5 bases). Trimming took off 3 bases at V and 0 bases at J, with 19 bases between the two ends. Germline V gene data show CDR1 as DFQATT and CDR2 as SNEGSKA (reference sequence). The CDR3 extends over 17 amino acids. The DNA for the CDR3 is TGCAGTGCTAGGGGAATTTTAGAGGGAACTAGCACAGATACGCAGTATTTT. Its translation is CSARGILEGTSTDTQYF.

Turning to this clonotype: A much larger clone differs from this one at a single base, so this may be a read error. This rearrangement joins TRBV7-9 to TRBJ2-2, with D hard to call. The CDR3 loop spans 13 amino acids. V was cut by 8 bases and J by 6 bases, with 13 bases left in between. From germline, CDR1 is SEHNR and CDR2 FQNEAQ (reference sequence). CDR3 sequence: CASHITESGELFF. The CDR3 DNA follows: TGTGCCAGCCACATTACCGAATCCGGGGAGCTGTTTTTT.

Ten or more counts support this clonotype. The chain links TRBV2 to TRBJ2-1; 7 bases fit TRBD1. Losses at the gene ends were 1 base for V and 2 bases for J; bases not matched to a gene: 11. CDR1 and CDR2 (germline): SNHLY, FYNNEI. CDR3 length: 18 amino acids. CDR3 DNA sequence: TGTGCCAGCAGTGAAGTAGGACCCACAGGGGACGCCTACAATGAGCAGTTCTTC. It specifies CASSEVGPTGDAYNEQFF.

This clonotype was counted many times. This chain links TRBV9 with TRBJ2-1; 9 nucleotides agree with TRBD1. Germline V lookup: CDR1 SGDLS, CDR2 YYNGEE. This CDR3 spans 14 amino acids. Trimming at V came to 4 bases and at J to 10 bases, leaving 9 bases not matched to a gene. CDR3 loop: CASSRTGASDEQFF. The CDR3, as DNA: TGTGCCAGCAGCAGGACAGGGGCTTCGGACGAGCAGTTCTTC.

Note on this clonotype: A much bigger clone sits one base away, suggesting this may be a read error. CDR3 region: CASRLVGSGGALSLDTQYF. In nucleotides, the CDR3 is TGTGCCAGCAGATTAGTTGGAAGCGGGGGGGCGTTATCTCTCGATACGCAGTATTTT. The chain carries TRBV7-9 and TRBJ2-3, with TRBD2 identical over 10 bases. CDR1 and CDR2 from the germline V gene are SEHNR and FQNEAQ (reference sequence). The CDR3 contains 19 residues. Based on the CDR3 plus reference TRBV7-9 and TRBJ2-3, the full variable domain is DTGVSQNPRHKITKRGQNVTFRCDPISEHNRLYWYRQTLGQGPEFLTYFQNEAQLEKSRLLSDRFSAERPKGSFSTLEIQRTEQGDSAMYLCASRLVGSGGALSLDTQYFGPGTRLTVL.

This clonotype was seen many times. The genes are TRBV5-1 and TRBJ1-3; D is undetermined. Trimming removed 3 bases from V and 0 bases from J, with 10 bases in between. This CDR3 is 15 amino acids long. Germline assignment: CDR1 SGHRS and CDR2 YFSETQ. The CDR3 sequence: CASSSEGFSGNTIYF. CDR3 sequence (DNA): TGCGCCAGCAGCTCCGAGGGTTTCTCTGGAAACACCATATATTTT.

The chain recombines TRBV14 with TRBJ1-4; a possible D gene is TRBD1 (6 bases). There are 15 residues in the CDR3. Trimming pared 4 bases from V and 8 bases from J, leaving 17 bases between. Per the germline V gene, CDR1 is SGHDN and CDR2 is FVKESK. The CDR3, as DNA: TGTGCCAGCAGCCCAGTCGGGGGGCATCAAGAAAAACTGTTTTTT. Residues: CASSPVGGHQEKLFF.

The sample holds many counts of this clonotype. The chain combines TRBV6-4 with TRBJ1-1; D gene uncertain. The germline V gene has CDR1 MRHNA and CDR2 SNTAGT. This CDR3 comprises 13 residues. The ends were cut back, 2 bases at V and 2 bases at J, with 6 bases in the middle. The CDR3: CASSDRANTEAFF. The CDR3 DNA reads as TGTGCCAGCAGTGACCGGGCAAACACTGAAGCTTTCTTT.

In this sample, this clonotype turned up many times. The CDR3 reads CSAEPGAQTRGEYF. CDR3 coding DNA: TGCAGTGCTGAACCAGGGGCTCAAACCCGCGGGGAGTACTTC. The chain carries TRBV20-1 and TRBJ2-7, with D perhaps given as TRBD1 or TRBD2 (6 bases each). CDR3 length equals 14 residues. Trimming removed 5 bases from V and 11 bases from J, with 25 bases in between. Germline-derived CDR1 and CDR2 are DFQATT and SNEGSKA (reference sequence).

Many counts were recorded for this clonotype. The chain has TRBV7-2 and TRBJ1-2, with a tentative D call TRBD1 (5 bases). This CDR3 has 15 amino acids. The germline gives CDR1 SGHTA, CDR2 FQGNSA. V gave up 0 bases and J gave up 6 bases, with 14 bases separating them. The CDR3 spells CASSLALGAADGYTF. In DNA, the CDR3 is TGTGCCAGCAGCTTAGCCTTAGGGGCCGCCGATGGCTACACCTTC.